The subject of this entry is one T cell receptor (beta chain). Individual cDNA molecules received unique molecular identifiers during library preparation. TCRdb independently ran MiXCR on the 5' RACE reads; one entry per CDR3 protein. The data show tens of thousands of distinct CDR3 sequences, 7% to 10% seen once. This sample was included in a study of early T cells in non-severe SARS-CoV-2 infection. Unmatched junction bases numbered 6, after V lost 5 bases and J lost 10 bases. This CDR3 comprises 13 residues. Per germline, CDR1 SGHTA and CDR2 FQGNSA. The receptor comes from an adult who was a healthcare worker with PCR-confirmed SARS-CoV-2 infection or an uninfected control (not recorded which). The chain uses TRBV7-2 and TRBJ2-2; 8 bases map to TRBD1. Source material: whole blood. DNA of the CDR3: TGTGCCAGCAGCACCTACAGGGGGGAGGAGCTGTTTTTT. This sequence encodes CASSTYRGEELFF.